The next 14 T cell receptor beta chains were all read from a single sample in a study of blood T cell repertoires in COVID-19. The assay was immunoSEQ multiplex PCR, and TCRdb's table has in-frame clones only and misses some. The sample includes about 100,000 clones, 85% to 95% seen only once; the top ten take more than 1.5%. Sequenced: peripheral blood. These receptors all come from a man aged 55 to 69 with acute or convalescent COVID-19.

The chain is built from TRBV19 and TRBJ1-1; 10 bases agree with TRBD1. Trimming at V came to 5 bases and at J to 10 bases, leaving 10 bases not matched to a gene. The CDR3 is 14 amino acids. Germline lookup yields CDR1 LNHDA and CDR2 SQIVND (reference sequence). As DNA, the CDR3 is TGTGCCAGTAGTGTAAACCGGGACAGGGGACGAGCTTTCTTT. It is translated as CASSVNRDRGRAFF.

V and J are TRBV7-9 and TRBJ1-3; the D gene is possibly TRBD1 (5 bases). The CDR3 runs 13 residues. Germline V lookup: CDR1 SEHNR, CDR2 FQNEAQ (reference sequence). V was trimmed by 1 base and J by 4 bases, leaving 5 bases between them. As DNA, the CDR3 is TGTGCCAGCAGCTTAGACAGGGGAAACACCATATATTTT. This sequence encodes CASSLDRGNTIYF.

The CDR3 region has the DNA TGTGCCAGCAGCCAACAGGGTTCGGCCTACGAGCAGTACTTC. Translated, it gives CASSQQGSAYEQYF. This chain connects TRBV13 to TRBJ2-7; TRBD1 is a possible D gene (6 bases). This CDR3 is built from 14 residues. Germline V gene data show CDR1 as PRHDT and CDR2 as FYEKMQ (reference sequence). V shed 5 bases and J shed 2 bases, with 13 bases lying between them. Full variable domain (outside the CDR3, taken from reference TRBV13 and TRBJ2-7): AAGVIQSPRHLIKEKRETATLKCYPIPRHDTVYWYQQGPGQDPQFLISFYEKMQSDKGSIPDRFSAQQFSDYHSELNMSSLELGDSALYFCASSQQGSAYEQYFGPGTRLTVT.

V gene TRBV5-1 combines with J gene TRBJ2-2; 8 bases map to TRBD1. This CDR3 contains 19 residues. Germline V gene data show CDR1 as SGHRS and CDR2 as YFSETQ. The ends lost 1 base at V and 3 bases at J; junction bases unmatched: 14. CDR3: CASSLTFIYQGADTGELFF. CDR3 in DNA: TGCGCCAGCAGCTTGACCTTCATCTACCAGGGGGCGGACACCGGGGAGCTGTTTTTT. Together with reference TRBV5-1 and TRBJ2-2, the CDR3 gives the full variable domain: KAGVTQTPRYLIKTRGQQVTLSCSPISGHRSVSWYQQTPGQGLQFLFEYFSETQRNKGNFPGRFSGRQFSNSRSEMNVSTLELGDSALYLCASSLTFIYQGADTGELFFGEGSRLTVL.

The gene calls are TRBV6-1 and TRBJ1-1; no clear D. This CDR3 has 14 residues. CDR1 is MNHNS, CDR2 SASEGT, per germline. V lost 2 bases and J 3 bases, leaving 10 bases between the germline ends. The CDR3 DNA sequence: TGTGCCAGCAGTGAACGAGGGATCGACACTGAAGCTTTCTTT. This codes for CASSERGIDTEAFF.

This chain uses TRBV27 with TRBJ2-1; 10 bases align to TRBD1. CDR1 and CDR2 from the germline V gene are MNHEY and SMNVEV (reference sequence). The CDR3 extends over 15 amino acids. V was clipped by 3 bases and J by 3 bases; unmatched bases: 2. DNA for the CDR3: TGTGCCAGCAGTTTGGGACAGGGGAACTACAATGAGCAGTTCTTC. Amino acids: CASSLGQGNYNEQFF.

This clone appeared a single time. The chain has TRBV28 and TRBJ1-6; possible D gene TRBD1, 6 bases. The V and J ends lost 7 bases and 5 bases respectively, with 18 bases between them. Germline V gives CDR1 MDHEN, CDR2 SYDVKM. The CDR3 totals 16 residues. CDR3: CASNSGAGGDNSPLHF. The CDR3 DNA reads TGTGCCAGCAACTCAGGGGCCGGCGGAGATAATTCACCCCTCCACTTT.

The V and J genes are TRBV3-1 (or the pseudogene TRBV3-2) and TRBJ1-3; no definite D call. CDR1 is LGHDT and CDR2 is YNNKEL in the germline V gene (reference sequence). This CDR3 region has 13 residues. The V end lost 8 bases, the J end lost 1 base, and 9 bases lay between the germline ends. CDR3 sequence reads: CASESHSGNTIYF. DNA for the CDR3: TGTGCCAGCGAAAGCCATTCTGGAAACACCATATATTTT.

The gene calls are TRBV7-3 and TRBJ2-5; 12 nucleotides line up with TRBD2. V lost 5 bases, J lost 3 bases, and 7 bases stayed unmatched. Germline assignment: CDR1 SGHTA and CDR2 FQGTGA. There are 16 residues in the CDR3. CDR3 region: CASSPNGLAGKETQYF. The CDR3 coding sequence is TGTGCCAGCAGCCCAAACGGACTAGCGGGAAAAGAGACCCAGTACTTC.

J is TRBJ2-5 and V is TRBV18; TRBD2 aligns across 12 bases. The CDR3 is 18 residues long. Losses at the gene ends were 0 bases for V and 5 bases for J; bases not matched to a gene: 10. Germline CDR1 is KGHSH and CDR2 is LQKENI. DNA for the CDR3: TGTGCCAGCTCACCACCGGCTAGCGGGAGGGCCGCGGGGGAGACCCAGTACTTC. It yields the protein CASSPPASGRAAGETQYF.

This sequence joins TRBV27 and TRBJ2-3; D is perhaps TRBD2 (5 bases). The CDR3 extends over 12 amino acids. The V gene's germline CDR1 is MNHEY and CDR2 SMNVEV (reference sequence). V lost 4 bases to trimming and J lost 7 bases, with 9 bases between them. CDR3 sequence reads: CASSSRGYTQYF. The DNA of the CDR3 is TGTGCCAGCAGTTCTCGGGGTTATACGCAGTATTTT.

The chain employs TRBV27 and TRBJ1-5, with 7 bases identical to TRBD1. The J segment lost 4 bases and the V segment lost 4 bases, leaving 10 bases of the junction unmatched. CDR1 is MNHEY, CDR2 SMNVEV, per germline (reference sequence). The CDR3 extends over 16 amino acids. The CDR3 reads CASSWVRTGVNQPQHF. As DNA, the CDR3 is TGTGCCAGCAGTTGGGTCCGGACAGGCGTAAATCAGCCCCAGCATTTT.

This clone has more than one count but fewer than ten. The V and J genes are TRBV7-2 and TRBJ2-2; a possible D gene is TRBD2 (6 bases). This CDR3 is 15 amino acids long. V lost 3 bases and J 1 base, leaving 9 bases between the germline ends. CDR1 and CDR2 from the germline V gene are SGHTA and FQGNSA. The DNA for the CDR3 is TGTGCCAGCAGCTTGGCGGGGAGGAACACCGGGGAGCTGTTTTTT. It translates to CASSLAGRNTGELFF.

The rearrangement uses TRBV5-1 and TRBJ2-1, with D possibly being TRBD2 (5 bases). This CDR3 is built from 15 residues. V was pared by 0 bases and J by 0 bases, with 7 bases between. Germline loops: CDR1 SGHRS, CDR2 YFSETQ. CDR3 residues: CASSLVANSYNEQFF. The CDR3 DNA reads as TGCGCCAGCAGCTTGGTAGCGAACTCCTACAATGAGCAGTTCTTC.